These 9 T cell receptor beta chains share one sample of origin, sequenced in a study of OX40 agonist ivuxolimab in advanced cancers. Assay used: immunoSEQ multiplex PCR; TCRdb lists only in-frame clones, some missing. The profile covers 20,000 to 25,000 clones, with about nine tenths appearing a single time and approximately 49% taken by the ten largest. This specimen consisted of CD4+ or CD8+ T cells sorted from blood, obtained in a trial of the OX40 agonist ivuxolimab. The source is an adult with an advanced solid tumor such as melanoma, head and neck, liver or kidney cancer.

The sample holds one count of this clone. The chain is built from TRBV11-2 and TRBJ2-1; D not resolved. V lost 3 bases, J lost 5 bases, and 11 bases lay in between. The CDR3 extends over 14 amino acids. The germline gives CDR1 SGHAT, CDR2 FQNNGV. The CDR3 bases are TGTGCCAGCAGCTTGGTGACTGGAAACAATGAGCAGTTCTTC. This sequence encodes CASSLVTGNNEQFF.

The chain uses TRBV6-1 and TRBJ1-2; D uncertain. Trimming removed 5 bases at V and 5 bases at J, with 12 bases between. CDR1 is MNHNS, CDR2 SASEGT, per germline. The CDR3 covers 13 residues. As DNA, the CDR3 is TGTGCCAGCAGTTTAACAAGGGTATATGGCTACACCTTC. Its translation is CASSLTRVYGYTF.

The rearrangement uses TRBV18 and TRBJ2-1; 8 bases agree with TRBD2. Germline V gene sequence: CDR1 KGHSH, CDR2 LQKENI. Trimming cost V 0 bases and J 4 bases; bases outside gene matches: 8. The CDR3 is 17 amino acids. CDR3 nucleotides: TGTGCCAGCTCACCACCAGTAAGCGGGAGCGCGTACAATGAGCAGTTCTTC. Translation gives CASSPPVSGSAYNEQFF.

The chain joins TRBV20-1 to TRBJ1-1; D might be TRBD1 (6 bases). Trimming took off 3 bases at V and 5 bases at J, with 7 bases between the two ends. The CDR3 has 11 residues. Germline V lookup: CDR1 DFQATT, CDR2 SNEGSKA (reference sequence). This CDR3 is CSARTGTEAFF. The CDR3 region has the DNA TGCAGTGCTAGGACAGGAACTGAAGCTTTCTTT.

Concerning this clone: The germline gene is not matched at one end of the junction; a read error may be the cause. The chain recombines TRBV7-9 with TRBJ2-7, with no clear D. CDR1 and CDR2 (germline): SEHNR, FQNEAQ (reference sequence). The CDR3 loop spans 12 amino acids. CDR3 residues: CASSLGAYEQYF. The CDR3 nucleotides read TGTGCCAGCAGCTTGGGTGCCTACGAGCAGTATTTC.

V usage is TRBV10-1 and J usage is TRBJ2-1; no clear D. Germline CDR1 is WNHNN and CDR2 is SYGVQD (reference sequence). This CDR3 contains 16 residues. V lost 2 bases, J lost 2 bases, and 13 bases lay in between. CDR3 coding DNA: TGCGCCAGCAGTGAGACTACCCTCGCGGCCTACAATGAGCAGTTCTTC. As protein: CASSETTLAAYNEQFF.

The chain combines TRBV6-4 with TRBJ2-2, with 10 bases aligning to TRBD1. Unmatched junction bases numbered 5, after V lost 2 bases and J lost 5 bases. Germline values: CDR1 MRHNA, CDR2 SNTAGT. The CDR3 covers 16 residues. CDR3 sequence: CASSDRTGGMTGELFF. The DNA for the CDR3 is TGTGCCAGCAGTGACCGGACAGGGGGAATGACCGGGGAGCTGTTTTTT.

The gene calls are TRBV6-5 and TRBJ2-7, with D maybe TRBD1 (5 bases). Per germline, CDR1 MNHEY and CDR2 SVGAGI. This CDR3 is 13 amino acids long. The germline V and J ends were trimmed by 5 bases and 2 bases, with 10 bases remaining between them. The CDR3 is CASSRQPTYEQYF. DNA for the CDR3: TGTGCCAGCAGTCGACAGCCGACCTACGAGCAGTACTTC.

DNA of the CDR3: TGTGCCAGCAGCTTGCCAGGTTTAACCGGGGAGCTGTTTTTT. It specifies CASSLPGLTGELFF. The rearrangement joins TRBV7-6 to TRBJ2-2; D gene uncertain. Trimming removed 3 bases from V and 5 bases from J, with 10 bases in between. The length of the CDR3 is 14 residues. Per the germline V gene, CDR1 is SGHVS and CDR2 is FNYEAQ.